Sequencing of this TCR beta chain was carried out in a study of PD-1 and CTLA-4 blockade in melanoma. CDR3 size: 14 residues. Between the trimmed V and J ends, which lost 0 bases and 1 base, there was a span of 6 bases. Per germline, CDR1 ENHRY and CDR2 SYGVKD. Using immunoSEQ multiplex PCR, the repertoire was profiled, and TCRdb retains in-frame clones only, with some absent. The sample records 10,000 or so clones, 80% to 90% being singletons. The V gene is TRBV10-3, the J gene TRBJ2-5; D unresolved. Source: CD8+ T cells from peripheral blood, taken from a patient given anti-PD-1 treatment. This TCR derives from a human donor with melanoma. The CDR3 DNA reads TGTGCCATCAGTGAGTCGCATAGCCAAGAGACCCAGTACTTC. Its translation is CAISESHSQETQYF.